This TCR beta chain was obtained from a study of blood T cells in healthy people across ages. Germline values: CDR1 LGHDT, CDR2 YNNKEL (reference sequence). The CDR3 covers 14 residues. This clonotype has just one count. Using a J-beta primer mix together with a sample-barcoded 5' primer, a second PCR was run for roughly 7 to 12 cycles. TCRdb reanalysed the 5' RACE reads using MiXCR and keeps one entry per CDR3 protein. The sample holds about 940,000 distinct CDR3 sequences, approximately 49% seen once. The V call is TRBV3-1, the J call TRBJ2-7; D is perhaps TRBD2 (5 bases). The end of the DNA aligns better with TRBJ2-5, so the J call may be wrong. Sequencing was done on a sample of blood. This receptor was identified in a man aged 25 to 40 in good health. The CDR3 DNA reads as TGTGCCAGCAGCCAAGGGCACTCGGGGGAGACCCAGTACTTC. This codes for CASSQGHSGETQYF.